These T cell receptor beta chains were read from a single sample in a study of OX40 agonist ivuxolimab in advanced cancers. Generated by immunoSEQ multiplex PCR, the TCRdb table keeps only in-frame clones and is missing some. The data show roughly 100,000 clones, 93% seen once. Sequencing used CD4+ or CD8+ T cells sorted from blood, obtained in a trial of the OX40 agonist ivuxolimab. The receptors were sampled from an adult with an advanced solid tumor such as melanoma, head and neck, liver or kidney cancer. Each CDR3 is given with its conserved first and last residue. The D gene is left open where the match is weak. Clone sizes are given selectively: once, few, many, or a class where the clone is expanded.

V,J,D,size,CDR3,DNA
TRBV9,TRBJ2-1,TRBD2,.,CASSDTSGRINEQFF,TGTGCCAGCAGCGATACTAGCGGGAGGATAAATGAGCAGTTCTTC
TRBV28,TRBJ1-4,.,.,CASSADGGIKLFF,TGTGCCAGCAGCGCAGACGGGGGGATAAAACTGTTTTTT
TRBV11-2,TRBJ2-7,.,.,CASSTDKRGYEQYF,TGTGCCAGCAGCACCGATAAACGGGGATACGAGCAGTACTTC
TRBV6-5,TRBJ1-2,.,.,CASSYSGAGTYGYTF,TGTGCCAGCAGTTACTCGGGGGCAGGGACCTATGGCTACACCTTC
TRBV10-1,TRBJ1-5,TRBD1,.,CASTHPRTGVNQPQHF,TGCGCCAGCACCCACCCCCGGACAGGGGTGAATCAGCCCCAGCATTTT
TRBV6-1,TRBJ1-2,.,.,CASSEAAGVNYGYTF,TGTGCCAGCAGTGAAGCGGCAGGGGTTAACTATGGCTACACCTTC
TRBV19,TRBJ2-7,.,.,CASSSLKLMEQYF,TGTGCCAGTAGTAGCCTGAAATTGATGGAGCAGTACTTC
TRBV28,TRBJ1-4,.,.,CASSPALEKLFF,TGTGCCAGCAGTCCCGCTTTAGAAAAACTGTTTTTT
TRBV11-2,TRBJ2-1,TRBD2,.,CASSFRREASYNEQFF,TGTGCCAGCAGCTTTAGGCGGGAGGCCTCCTACAATGAGCAGTTCTTC
TRBV28,TRBJ2-7,.,.,CASSLWGGGGLYEQYF,TGTGCCAGCAGTTTATGGGGAGGGGGCGGCCTTTACGAGCAGTACTTC
TRBV2,TRBJ2-2,.,once,CASRAGENTGELFF,TGTGCCAGCAGGGCCGGTGAGAACACCGGGGAGCTGTTTTTT
TRBV7-9,TRBJ2-3,.,.,CASSSTSTDTQYF,TGTGCCAGCAGCTCTACCTCCACAGATACGCAGTATTTT
TRBV25-1,TRBJ2-6,.,.,CASSELPSGANVLTF,TGTGCCAGCAGTGAACTCCCCTCTGGGGCCAACGTCCTGACTTTC
TRBV11-3,TRBJ2-7,.,.,CASSLGPGAREQYF,TGTGCCAGCAGCTTAGGTCCGGGGGCGCGCGAGCAGTACTTC
TRBV7-2,TRBJ2-3,TRBD2,.,CASSVGLAGGRTDTQYF,TGTGCCAGCAGCGTCGGACTAGCGGGGGGGCGCACAGATACGCAGTATTTT
TRBV7-2,TRBJ2-4,TRBD2,once,CASSLALSGGAKNIQYF,TGTGCCAGCAGCTTAGCGCTTAGCGGGGGGGCCAAAAACATTCAGTACTTC
TRBV19,TRBJ2-5,.,.,CASSIGHETQYF,TGTGCCAGTAGCATCGGACATGAGACCCAGTACTTC
TRBV6-5,TRBJ2-1,.,.,CASRADSYNEQFF,TGTGCCAGCAGGGCCGACAGTTACAATGAGCAGTTCTTC
TRBV20-1,TRBJ2-1,.,.,CSATYDMGQFF,TGCAGTGCCACTTACGATATGGGGCAGTTCTTC
TRBV20-1,TRBJ2-5,.,.,CSARSARTQYF,TGCAGTGCTAGATCCGCCAGGACCCAGTACTTC
TRBV6-6,TRBJ1-3,.,.,CASSYPPGNTIYF,TGTGCCAGCAGTTACCCCCCTGGAAACACCATATATTTT
TRBV27,TRBJ1-2,TRBD1,.,CASSLWAGGSYTF,TGTGCCAGCAGTTTATGGGCAGGGGGCTCCTACACCTTC
TRBV28,TRBJ2-1,.,.,CASRRAPGYNEQFF,TGTGCCAGCAGAAGGGCCCCTGGGTACAATGAGCAGTTCTTC
TRBV6-1,TRBJ1-6,TRBD1,.,CASSERDRGDNSPLHF,TGTGCCAGCAGTGAAAGGGACAGGGGCGATAATTCACCCCTCCACTTT
TRBV6-1,TRBJ2-3,TRBD2,.,CASSERAGAGAPDTQYF,TGTGCCAGCAGTGAACGAGCGGGAGCGGGAGCCCCAGATACGCAGTATTTT
TRBV20-1,TRBJ2-3,.,once,CSAQSMDTQYF,TGCAGTGCCCAATCCATGGATACGCAGTATTTT
TRBV9,TRBJ2-1,TRBD2,.,CASSAGLAGGQNEQFF,TGTGCCAGCAGCGCCGGACTAGCGGGGGGGCAGAATGAGCAGTTCTTC
TRBV30,TRBJ1-5,TRBD1,.,CAWTLPQGGQPQHF,TGTGCCTGGACCCTCCCCCAGGGGGGACAGCCCCAGCATTTT
TRBV5-1,TRBJ1-1,.,.,CASSLGAGNTEAFF,TGCGCCAGCAGCTTGGGAGCTGGGAACACTGAAGCTTTCTTT
TRBV19,TRBJ2-6,.,.,CASSTARDSRASGANVLTF,TGTGCCAGTAGTACTGCCCGGGACTCCCGGGCATCTGGGGCCAACGTCCTGACTTTC
TRBV19,TRBJ1-5,.,once,CASSIRTHQPQHF,TGTGCCAGTAGTATCAGAACTCATCAGCCCCAGCATTTT
TRBV4-2,TRBJ1-6,.,.,CASSQGVGGSFGSPLHF,TGTGCCAGCAGCCAAGGGGTGGGAGGGTCCTTTGGGTCACCCCTCCACTTT
TRBV13,TRBJ2-4,TRBD2,once,CASSSAPDGLAGNIQYF,TGTGCCAGCAGCTCCGCCCCCGACGGACTAGCGGGAAACATTCAGTACTTC
TRBV30,TRBJ2-5,.,.,CAWSVSPETQYF,TGTGCCTGGAGTGTCTCCCCCGAGACCCAGTACTTC
TRBV27,TRBJ2-1,TRBD2,.,CASSLLASGGPNEQFF,TGTGCCAGCAGTTTACTCGCTAGCGGGGGCCCTAATGAGCAGTTCTTC
TRBV18,TRBJ2-6,.,.,CASSTGLAGANVLTF,TGTGCCAGCTCAACAGGGCTGGCTGGGGCCAACGTCCTGACTTTC
TRBV29-1,TRBJ1-2,.,.,CSVFIPNYGYTF,TGCAGCGTTTTTATCCCTAACTATGGCTACACCTTC
TRBV6-5,TRBJ2-1,TRBD2,.,CASSYSWTSANEQFF,TGTGCCAGCAGTTACTCCTGGACTAGCGCCAATGAGCAGTTCTTC
TRBV15,TRBJ2-1,TRBD2,.,CATSRAASTSGRVDNEQFF,TGTGCCACCAGCAGAGCGGCTTCGACTAGCGGGAGGGTAGACAATGAGCAGTTCTTC
TRBV7-9,TRBJ2-5,.,.,CAGQEWGVSETQYF,TGTGCCGGACAAGAGTGGGGGGTAAGCGAGACCCAGTACTTC
TRBV7-2,TRBJ2-1,.,.,CASSLTAAYNEQFF,TGTGCCAGCAGCTTAACCGCAGCATACAATGAGCAGTTCTTC
TRBV2,TRBJ2-4,.,.,CASSEDRENIQYF,TGTGCCAGCAGTGAAGACAGGGAGAACATTCAGTACTTC
TRBV7-2,TRBJ1-6,.,.,CASSGMRPENSPLHF,TGTGCCAGCAGCGGCATGAGGCCAGAGAATTCACCCCTCCACTTT
TRBV28,TRBJ2-4,TRBD2,.,CASSFGLAGGFAKNIQYF,TGTGCCAGCAGTTTCGGACTAGCGGGGGGGTTTGCCAAAAACATTCAGTACTTC
TRBV4-2,TRBJ2-3,TRBD2,.,CASSQPLAGRADTQYF,TGTGCCAGCAGCCAACCACTAGCGGGAAGAGCAGATACGCAGTATTTT
TRBV9,TRBJ2-1,TRBD2,.,CASSDLAGGSNEQFF,TGTGCCAGCAGCGACCTAGCGGGAGGGTCCAATGAGCAGTTCTTC
TRBV13,TRBJ1-1,.,.,CASSLGAGILNTEAFF,TGTGCCAGCAGCTTAGGGGCCGGGATCCTGAACACCGAAGCTTTCTTT
TRBV4-2,TRBJ1-4,.,.,CASSQEAWSTTNEKLFF,TGTGCCAGCAGCCAAGAGGCATGGAGTACAACTAATGAAAAACTGTTTTTT
TRBV9,TRBJ2-1,TRBD2,.,CASSVEASGGLYNEQFF,TGTGCCAGCAGCGTAGAGGCTAGCGGGGGTCTCTACAATGAGCAGTTCTTC
TRBV7-2,TRBJ1-3,.,.,CASSMLHSGSGNTIYF,TGTGCCAGCAGCATGTTACACAGCGGCTCTGGAAACACCATATATTTT
TRBV5-1,TRBJ1-4,.,.,CASSLAGRNEKLFF,TGCGCCAGCAGCTTGGCGGGAAGAAATGAAAAACTGTTTTTT